This TCR beta chain was captured in a study of Ad26.COV2.S vaccination and SARS-CoV-2 variants. Trimming removed 8 bases from V and 7 bases from J, with 12 bases in between. This CDR3 contains 12 residues. Germline V lookup: CDR1 SEHNR, CDR2 FQNEAQ (reference sequence). Treatment here: around 19 received Ad26.COV2.S at low or high dose, single or two shots; a few received placebo; per-sample allocation not given. Samples came from day 63 after the first vaccine or placebo injection. Generated by immunoSEQ multiplex PCR, the TCRdb table keeps only in-frame clones and is missing some. The sample records over 450,000 clones, 80% to 90% being singletons.

This TCR derives from a person between 18 and 60 years old who received the Ad26.COV2.S COVID-19 vaccine or a placebo. Sequencing was performed on peripheral blood, taken in a trial of Ad26.COV2.S vaccine versus placebo. This sequence joins TRBV7-9 and TRBJ2-1; D ambiguous. CDR3 bases: TGTGCCAGCGGCTATTTGGGGAATGAGCAGTTCTTC. Amino acid sequence: CASGYLGNEQFF.